One and the same sample provided the 14 T cell receptor beta chains below, sequenced in a study of vaccination and CD4 T cells after COVID-19. Sequencing of cultured CD4+ T cell DNA used the Oncomine TCR Beta short-read assay. From the PCR reads, TCRdb called clonotypes with MiXCR, one entry per CDR3 protein. Of over 15,000 distinct CDR3 sequences listed, roughly half are singletons. These receptors lack a known antigen. The treatment was: roughly 10-day PBMC culture with coronavirus spike peptide pools or control peptides (ViraFEST assay). The sequences come from CD4+ T cells from blood, cultured in vitro, collected before SARS-CoV-2 vaccination. The source is a human donor who had recovered from COVID-19.

Here the CDR3 DNA reads TGTGCCAGCAGTAGGACAGGGGGTGCCCTATTCCTGGGCTACACCTTC. The encoded protein is CASSRTGGALFLGYTF. J is TRBJ1-2 and V is TRBV27; 10 nucleotides align to TRBD1. V gave up 5 bases and J gave up 8 bases; unmatched junction bases: 14. Germline V CDR1 and CDR2: MNHEY, SMNVEV (reference sequence). The CDR3 consists of 16 residues.

This chain connects TRBV21-1 to TRBJ1-4; the listed D gene, TRBD1, was not tested against the DNA. TRBV21-1 is a pseudogene. This CDR3 has 16 residues. CDR3 in DNA: TGTGCCAGCAGCAAACGGAGGACAGGGTCGAATGAAAAACTGTTTTTT. It specifies CASSKRRTGSNEKLFF.

V is TRBV7-2 and J is TRBJ1-1; D is unresolved. Germline values: CDR1 SGHTA, CDR2 FQGNSA. Between the trimmed V and J ends, which lost 7 bases and 4 bases, there was a span of 22 bases. There are 16 residues in the CDR3. The chain's CDR3 is CASTGSLGRTGTEAFF. In nucleotides, the CDR3 is TGTGCCAGCACGGGGAGTCTGGGCAGGACGGGCACTGAAGCTTTCTTT.

The chain recombines TRBV7-9 with TRBJ2-5; 7 nucleotides line up with TRBD2. Germline-derived CDR1 and CDR2 are SEHNR and FQNEAQ (reference sequence). CDR3 length: 18 residues. Unmatched junction bases numbered 15, after V lost 3 bases and J lost 2 bases. Written as DNA, the CDR3 is TGTGCCAGCAGCTTTACTAGCGCGGACGCTTTTGGTCAAGAGACCCAGTACTTC. Translating gives CASSFTSADAFGQETQYF.

The chain recombines TRBV7-8 with TRBJ2-3; no definite D call. Germline V gives CDR1 SGHVS, CDR2 FQNEAQ. The CDR3 loop spans 15 amino acids. The ends were cut back, 5 bases at V and 0 bases at J, with 12 bases in the middle. The CDR3 sequence is CASSPPAISTDTQYF. In DNA form, the CDR3 reads TGTGCCAGCAGCCCCCCGGCGATTAGCACAGATACGCAGTATTTT.

The genes are TRBV5-1 and TRBJ2-3; the D is unclear. The germline CDR1 and CDR2 sequences are SGHRS and YFSETQ. The V end lost 1 base, the J end lost 3 bases, and 12 bases lay between the germline ends. The CDR3 spans 15 residues. CDR3 sequence (DNA): TGCGCCAGCAGCTTGACGTCTATTGCGACAGATACGCAGTATTTT. Its translation: CASSLTSIATDTQYF.

This chain joins TRBV11-2 and TRBJ1-1; D is undetermined. The ends were cut back, 5 bases at V and 7 bases at J, with 8 bases in the middle. In germline, CDR1 is SGHAT, CDR2 FQNNGV. The CDR3 length is 11 residues. Here the CDR3 DNA reads TGTGCCAGCAGCGGGGTTGATGAAGCTTTCTTT. Translating it yields CASSGVDEAFF. Combining the CDR3 with reference TRBV11-2 and TRBJ1-1 gives the whole variable domain EAGVAQSPRYKIIEKRQSVAFWCNPISGHATLYWYQQILGQGPKLLIQFQNNGVVDDSQLPKDRFSAERLKGVDSTLKIQPAKLEDSAVYLCASSGVDEAFFGQGTRLTVV.

This clonotype came up a few times. CDR3 nucleotide sequence: TGTGCCGGCCCTGGGAGGGCGGCTGAAGCTTTCTTT. Its protein is CAGPGRAAEAFF. This chain links TRBV7-3 with TRBJ1-1; the D is unclear. With 11 bases removed from V and 6 bases from J, the gap between germline ends came to 16 bases. The CDR3 contains 12 residues. Germline-derived CDR1 and CDR2 are SGHTA and FQGTGA. Looking up the rest from reference TRBV7-3 and TRBJ1-1 gives the full variable domain: GAGVSQTPSNKVTEKGKYVELRCDPISGHTALYWYRQSLGQGPEFLIYFQGTGAADDSGLPNDRFFAVRPEGSVSTLKIQRTERGDSAVYLCAGPGRAAEAFFGQGTRLTVV.

The chain carries TRBV24-1 and TRBJ2-1, with 12 bases fitting TRBD2. The CDR3 totals 16 residues. Germline V gives CDR1 KGHDR, CDR2 SFDVKD. V was pared by 4 bases and J by 6 bases, with 6 bases of the junction left unmatched. CDR3 sequence (DNA): TGTGCCACCAGTGACAGGACTAGCGGGATACTCAATGAGCAGTTCTTC. This translates into CATSDRTSGILNEQFF.

This clonotype was detected only a few times. The CDR3 DNA reads as TGTGCCAGCAGTCCCCAGGGTAGCAATCAGCCCCAGCATTTT. Residues: CASSPQGSNQPQHF. The genes are TRBV7-2 and TRBJ1-5, with D perhaps TRBD1 (5 bases). Germline CDR1 SGHTA, CDR2 FQGNSA. Between the trimmed V and J ends, which lost 6 bases and 0 bases, there was a span of 9 bases. The CDR3 totals 14 residues.

This clonotype was seen a few times. V is TRBV7-2 and J is TRBJ2-2; 7 bases line up with TRBD2. The V and J ends lost 1 base and 2 bases, in that order; junction bases with no gene match: 7. The CDR3 sequence is 17 residues long. The germline gives CDR1 SGHTA, CDR2 FQGNSA. CDR3 amino acids: CASSLVGGGRNTGELFF. CDR3 nucleotide sequence: TGTGCCAGCAGCTTAGTGGGGGGAGGGCGCAACACCGGGGAGCTGTTTTTT.

J is TRBJ2-7 and V is TRBV10-2; D is uncertain. This CDR3 region has 12 residues. Per germline, CDR1 WSHSY and CDR2 SAAADI. The V and J ends lost 6 bases and 5 bases respectively, with 11 bases between them. CDR3 sequence: CASSRPIDEQYF. The CDR3 nucleotides are TGCGCCAGCAGCAGACCGATTGACGAGCAGTACTTC.

This clonotype was seen a few times. The chain uses TRBV7-9 and TRBJ2-2, with D possibly being TRBD1 or TRBD2 (5 bases each). The CDR3 is 13 amino acids. Trimming cost V 2 bases and J 6 bases, with 7 bases left between them. Germline V gene data show CDR1 as SEHNR and CDR2 as FQNEAQ (reference sequence). The CDR3 reads CASSLQGAGELFF. CDR3 DNA: TGTGCCAGCAGCTTACAGGGAGCCGGGGAGCTGTTTTTT.

This clonotype occurred a few times. The chain employs TRBV7-2 and TRBJ1-1; a possible D gene is TRBD1 (6 bases). V was pared by 4 bases and J by 3 bases, with 15 bases between. The CDR3 covers 15 residues. In germline, CDR1 is SGHTA, CDR2 FQGNSA. In nucleotides, the CDR3 is TGTGCCAGCAGCTCCTCCGCAGGGGCCTACACTGAAGCTTTCTTT. Residues: CASSSSAGAYTEAFF. The entire variable domain, with the rest obtained from reference TRBV7-2 and TRBJ1-1, is as follows: GAGVSQSPSNKVTEKGKDVELRCDPISGHTALYWYRQSLGQGLEFLIYFQGNSAPDKSGLPSDRFSAERTGGSVSTLTIQRTQQEDSAVYLCASSSSAGAYTEAFFGQGTRLTVV.